This TCR beta chain was captured by sequencing in a study of T cell repertoires in cytomegalovirus infection. Study as a whole: CMV epitopes that were recently identified and HLA-C-restricted were used alongside well-studied HLA-B-restricted ones. It can be stated that public TCR beta signatures indicated CMV infection as well as a matching HLA type.

This CDR3 contains 14 residues. The ends lost 6 bases at V and 0 bases at J; junction bases unmatched: 4. CDR1 and CDR2 from the germline V gene are LNHDA and SQIVND (reference sequence). Study results and limitations: The study identified carriers of CMV plus the relevant HLA from cumulative public TCR beta family frequency. In two of eight donors, the top clonotype was HLA-C-restricted CMV-specific.

This clonotype showed up just a few times. The target antigen is unknown. TCRdb reanalysed the reads using MiXCR and keeps one entry per CDR3 protein. The sample lists around 710,000 distinct CDR3 sequences; just under 30% were seen once. This chain connects TRBV19 to TRBJ2-7; TRBD1 matches at 8 bases. The sequencing here drew on cultured CD8+ T cells from PBMCs, taken from culture after CMV antigen stimulation. The origin of this receptor is a human donor in good health (CMV status not recorded). Some clones in this sample may be carry-over from other donors' samples. The CDR3 is CASSQTGDSYEQYV. The CDR3 bases are TGTGCCAGTAGCCAGACAGGGGACTCCTACGAGCAGTACGTC.